This T cell receptor (beta chain) was captured in a study of T cells expressing NK-cell markers. Study-wide context: The authors sequenced eight donors, of whom seven were HCMV-seropositive and one was seronegative.

Study-level points and caveats: Six donors had dominant NKG2C+ clonotypes that comprised roughly 1.0-8% of their CD8+ T cells.

CDR1 is SQVTM, CDR2 ANQGSEA, per germline. The length of the CDR3 is 14 residues. On this clonotype itself: Its target is not known.

In generating TCR beta cDNA, 5'RACE template switching with UMIs was used. TCRdb reprocessed the 5' RACE reads and stores each CDR3 protein as one record, lacking DNA. The specimen's table records about 540,000 distinct CDR3 sequences. V and J are TRBV29-1 and TRBJ2-2; absent DNA, TCRdb's TRBD1 call cannot be checked. The sample was blood T cells: a sorted CD56 or NKG2C T cell subset, CD4+ or CD8+ T cells, or bulk PBMC T cells (not recorded which). The receptor's source is a man aged 18 to 35 in good health. The CDR3 reads CSVRRQGGTGELFF.